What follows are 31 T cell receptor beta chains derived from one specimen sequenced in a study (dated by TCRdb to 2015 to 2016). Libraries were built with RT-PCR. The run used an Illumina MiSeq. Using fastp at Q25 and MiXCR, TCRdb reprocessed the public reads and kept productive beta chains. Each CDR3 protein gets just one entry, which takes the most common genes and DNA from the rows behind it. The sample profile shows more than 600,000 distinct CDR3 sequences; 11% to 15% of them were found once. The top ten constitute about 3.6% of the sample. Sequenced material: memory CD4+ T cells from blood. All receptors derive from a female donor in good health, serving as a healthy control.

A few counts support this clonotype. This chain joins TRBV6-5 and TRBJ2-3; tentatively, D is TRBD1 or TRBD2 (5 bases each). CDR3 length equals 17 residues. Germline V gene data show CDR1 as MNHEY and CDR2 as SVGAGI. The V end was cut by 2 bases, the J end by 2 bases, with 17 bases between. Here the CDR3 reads CASSYPRGRVFTDTQYF. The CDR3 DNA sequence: TGTGCCAGCAGTTACCCCCGGGGACGGGTATTCACAGATACGCAGTATTTT.

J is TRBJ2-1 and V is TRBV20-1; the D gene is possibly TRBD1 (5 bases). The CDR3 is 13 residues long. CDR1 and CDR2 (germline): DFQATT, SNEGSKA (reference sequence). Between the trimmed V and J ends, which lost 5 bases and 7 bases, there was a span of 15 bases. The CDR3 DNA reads TGCAGTGCTCGGACACCCTATTCGAATGAGCAGTTCTTC. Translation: CSARTPYSNEQFF.

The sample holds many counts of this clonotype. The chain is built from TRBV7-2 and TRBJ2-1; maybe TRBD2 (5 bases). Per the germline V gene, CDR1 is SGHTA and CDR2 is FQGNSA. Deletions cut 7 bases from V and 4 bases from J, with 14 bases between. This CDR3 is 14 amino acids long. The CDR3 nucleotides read TGTGCCAGCAAGCAGCTAGCACCTTACAATGAGCAGTTCTTC. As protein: CASKQLAPYNEQFF.

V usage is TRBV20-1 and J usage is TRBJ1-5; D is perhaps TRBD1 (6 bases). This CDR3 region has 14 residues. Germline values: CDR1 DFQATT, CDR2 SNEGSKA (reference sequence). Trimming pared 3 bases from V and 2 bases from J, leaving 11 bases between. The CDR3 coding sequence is TGCAGTGCTAGTGTCAACAGGGGCAATCAGCCCCAGCATTTT. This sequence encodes CSASVNRGNQPQHF.

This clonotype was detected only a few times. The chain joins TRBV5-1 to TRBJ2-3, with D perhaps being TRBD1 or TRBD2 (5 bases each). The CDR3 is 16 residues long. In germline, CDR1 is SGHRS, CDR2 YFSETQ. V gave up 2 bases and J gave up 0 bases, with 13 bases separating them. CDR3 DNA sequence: TGCGCCAGCAGCTTACCGAGGGACGTAAGCACAGATACGCAGTATTTT. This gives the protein CASSLPRDVSTDTQYF.

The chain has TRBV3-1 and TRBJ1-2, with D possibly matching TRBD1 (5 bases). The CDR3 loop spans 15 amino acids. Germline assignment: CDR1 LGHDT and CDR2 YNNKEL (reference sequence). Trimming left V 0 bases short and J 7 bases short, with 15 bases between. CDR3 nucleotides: TGTGCCAGCAGCCAAGATTTTAGAGGGGTAGGTGGCTACACCTTC. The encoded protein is CASSQDFRGVGGYTF.

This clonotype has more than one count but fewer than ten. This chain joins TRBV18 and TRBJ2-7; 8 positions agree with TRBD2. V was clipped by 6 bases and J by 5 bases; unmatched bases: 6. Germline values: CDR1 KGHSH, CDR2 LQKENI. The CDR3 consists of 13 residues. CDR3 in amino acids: CASSLLLADEQYF. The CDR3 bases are TGTGCCAGCTCCCTCTTACTAGCGGACGAGCAGTACTTC.

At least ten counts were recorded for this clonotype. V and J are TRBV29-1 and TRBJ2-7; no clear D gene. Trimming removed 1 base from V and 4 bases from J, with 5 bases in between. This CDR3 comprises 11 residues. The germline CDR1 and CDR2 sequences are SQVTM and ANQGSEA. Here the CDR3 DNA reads TGCAGCGTTGAAGCTGGGTACGAGCAGTACTTC. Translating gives CSVEAGYEQYF.

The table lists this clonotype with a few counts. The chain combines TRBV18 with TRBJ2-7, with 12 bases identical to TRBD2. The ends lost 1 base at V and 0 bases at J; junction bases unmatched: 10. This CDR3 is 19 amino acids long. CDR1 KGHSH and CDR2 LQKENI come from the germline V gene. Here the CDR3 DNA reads TGTGCCAGCTCACCACGGTCGCTAGCGGGAGGGCTAAGCTCCTACGAGCAGTACTTC. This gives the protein CASSPRSLAGGLSSYEQYF.

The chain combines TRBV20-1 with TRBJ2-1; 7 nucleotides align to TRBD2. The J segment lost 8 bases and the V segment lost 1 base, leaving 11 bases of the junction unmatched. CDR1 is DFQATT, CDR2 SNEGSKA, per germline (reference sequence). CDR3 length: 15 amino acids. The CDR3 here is CSARGSAGDSHEQFF. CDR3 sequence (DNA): TGCAGTGCTAGAGGATCCGCGGGAGATTCCCATGAGCAGTTCTTC.

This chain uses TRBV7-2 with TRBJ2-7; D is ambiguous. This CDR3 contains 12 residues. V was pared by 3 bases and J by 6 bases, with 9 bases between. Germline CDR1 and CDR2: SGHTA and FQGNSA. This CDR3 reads CASSFTLGEQYF. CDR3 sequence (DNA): TGTGCCAGCAGCTTCACGTTAGGCGAGCAGTACTTC.

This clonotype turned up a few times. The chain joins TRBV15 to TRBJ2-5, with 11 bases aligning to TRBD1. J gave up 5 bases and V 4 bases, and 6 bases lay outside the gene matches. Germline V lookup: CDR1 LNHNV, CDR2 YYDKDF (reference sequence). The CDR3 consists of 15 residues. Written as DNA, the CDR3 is TGTGCCACCAGCATAGGACAGGGGGCAGGGGAGACCCAGTACTTC. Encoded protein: CATSIGQGAGETQYF.

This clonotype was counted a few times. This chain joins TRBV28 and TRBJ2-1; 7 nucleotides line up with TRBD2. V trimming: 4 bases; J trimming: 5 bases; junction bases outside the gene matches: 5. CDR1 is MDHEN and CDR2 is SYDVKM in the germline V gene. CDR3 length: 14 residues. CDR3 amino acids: CASSWTLADNEQFF. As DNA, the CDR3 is TGTGCCAGCAGTTGGACCCTAGCGGACAATGAGCAGTTCTTC.

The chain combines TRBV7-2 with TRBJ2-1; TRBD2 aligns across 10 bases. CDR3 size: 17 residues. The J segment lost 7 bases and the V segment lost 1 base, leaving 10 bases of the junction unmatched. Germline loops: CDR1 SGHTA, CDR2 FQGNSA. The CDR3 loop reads CASSLVPLAGVRNEQFF. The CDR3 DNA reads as TGTGCCAGCAGCTTAGTCCCGCTAGCGGGAGTGAGAAATGAGCAGTTCTTC.

The CDR3 here is CASRDSPNSNQPQHF. Here the CDR3 DNA reads TGTGCCAGCCGAGACAGTCCCAATAGCAATCAGCCCCAGCATTTT. The chain recombines TRBV19 with TRBJ1-5, with D possibly matching TRBD1 (5 bases). CDR3 size: 15 residues. Germline loops: CDR1 LNHDA, CDR2 SQIVND (reference sequence). Deletions cut 9 bases from V and 0 bases from J, with 15 bases between.

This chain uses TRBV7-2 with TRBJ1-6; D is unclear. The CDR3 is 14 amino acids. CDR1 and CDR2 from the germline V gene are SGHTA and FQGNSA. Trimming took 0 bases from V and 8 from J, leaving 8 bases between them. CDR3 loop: CASSLAAADSPLHF. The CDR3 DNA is TGTGCCAGCAGCTTAGCAGCCGCGGATTCACCCCTCCACTTT.

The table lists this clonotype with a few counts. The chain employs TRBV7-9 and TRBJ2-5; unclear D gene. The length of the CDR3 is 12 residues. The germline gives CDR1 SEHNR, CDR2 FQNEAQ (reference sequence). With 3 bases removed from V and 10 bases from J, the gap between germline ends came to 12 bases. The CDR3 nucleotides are TGTGCCAGCAGCTTGTCCCGGAGAGACCAGTACTTC. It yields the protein CASSLSRRDQYF.

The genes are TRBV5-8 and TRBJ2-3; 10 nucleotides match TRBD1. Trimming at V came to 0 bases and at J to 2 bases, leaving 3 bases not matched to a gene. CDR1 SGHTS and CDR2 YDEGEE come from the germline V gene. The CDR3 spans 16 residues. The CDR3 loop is CASSLGGQGPTDTQYF. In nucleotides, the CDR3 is TGTGCCAGCAGCTTGGGGGGACAGGGGCCCACAGATACGCAGTATTTT.

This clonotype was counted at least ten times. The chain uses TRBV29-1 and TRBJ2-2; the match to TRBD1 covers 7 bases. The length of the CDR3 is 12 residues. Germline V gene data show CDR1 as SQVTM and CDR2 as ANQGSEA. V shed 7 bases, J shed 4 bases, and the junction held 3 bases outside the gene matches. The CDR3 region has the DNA TGCAGCGATAACAGGGGCACCGGGGAGCTGTTTTTT. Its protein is CSDNRGTGELFF.

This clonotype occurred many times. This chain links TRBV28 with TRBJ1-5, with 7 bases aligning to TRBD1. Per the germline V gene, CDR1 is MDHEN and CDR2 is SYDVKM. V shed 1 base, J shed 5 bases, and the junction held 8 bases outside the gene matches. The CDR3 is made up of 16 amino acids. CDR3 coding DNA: TGTGCCAGCAGTTTATCAACGGGACAGATTTATCAGCCCCAGCATTTT. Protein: CASSLSTGQIYQPQHF.

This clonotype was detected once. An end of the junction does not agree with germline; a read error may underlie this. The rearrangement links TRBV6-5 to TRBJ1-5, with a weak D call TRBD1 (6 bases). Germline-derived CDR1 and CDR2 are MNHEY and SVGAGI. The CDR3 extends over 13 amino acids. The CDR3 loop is CASSGQGNRPQHF. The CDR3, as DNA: TGTGCCAGCAGTGGGCAGGGGAATCGGCCCCAGCATTTT.

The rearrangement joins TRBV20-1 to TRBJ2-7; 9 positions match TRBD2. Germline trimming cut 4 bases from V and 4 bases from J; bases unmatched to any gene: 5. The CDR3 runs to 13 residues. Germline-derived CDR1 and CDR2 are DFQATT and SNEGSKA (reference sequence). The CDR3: CSAMSSGTYEQYF. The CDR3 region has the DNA TGCAGTGCTATGTCTAGCGGGACTTACGAGCAGTACTTC.

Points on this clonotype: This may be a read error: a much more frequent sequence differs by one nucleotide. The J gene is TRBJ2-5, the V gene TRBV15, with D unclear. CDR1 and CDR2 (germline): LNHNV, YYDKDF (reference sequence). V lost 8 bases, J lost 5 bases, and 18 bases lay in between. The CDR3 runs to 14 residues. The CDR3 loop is CATAGAPIGETQYF. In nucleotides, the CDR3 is TGTGCCACCGCTGGAGCGCCGATCGGGGAGACCCAGTACTTC.

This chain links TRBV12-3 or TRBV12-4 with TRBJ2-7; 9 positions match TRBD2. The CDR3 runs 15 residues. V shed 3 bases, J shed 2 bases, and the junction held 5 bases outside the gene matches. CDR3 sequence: CASSFSGSSAYEQYF. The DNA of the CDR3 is TGTGCCAGCAGTTTTAGCGGGAGTTCGGCCTACGAGCAGTACTTC.

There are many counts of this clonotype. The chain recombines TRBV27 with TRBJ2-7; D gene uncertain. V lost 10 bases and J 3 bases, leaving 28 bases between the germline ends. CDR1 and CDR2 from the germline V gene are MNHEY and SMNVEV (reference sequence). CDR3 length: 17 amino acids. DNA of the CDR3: TGTGCCACCAGGCAGGCTGTCGTTGACACGCCCCTCTACGAGCAGTACTTC. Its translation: CATRQAVVDTPLYEQYF.

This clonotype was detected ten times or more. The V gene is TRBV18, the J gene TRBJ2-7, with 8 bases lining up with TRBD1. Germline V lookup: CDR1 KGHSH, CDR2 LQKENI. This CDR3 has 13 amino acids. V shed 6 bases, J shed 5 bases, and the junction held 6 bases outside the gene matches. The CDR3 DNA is TGTGCCAGCTCTACGGACAGGGTCGACGAGCAGTACTTC. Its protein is CASSTDRVDEQYF. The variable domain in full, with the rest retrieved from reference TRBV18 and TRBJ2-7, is NAGVMQNPRHLVRRRGQEARLRCSPMKGHSHVYWYRQLPEEGLKFMVYLQKENIIDESGMPKERFSAEFPKEGPSILRIQQVVRGDSAAYFCASSTDRVDEQYFGPGTRLTVT.

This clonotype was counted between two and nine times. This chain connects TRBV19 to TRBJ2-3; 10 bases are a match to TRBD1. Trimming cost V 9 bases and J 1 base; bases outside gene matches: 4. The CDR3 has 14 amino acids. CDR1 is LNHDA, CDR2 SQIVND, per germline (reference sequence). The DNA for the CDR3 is TGTGCCAGCATGACAGGGGGCCGCACAGATACGCAGTATTTT. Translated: CASMTGGRTDTQYF.

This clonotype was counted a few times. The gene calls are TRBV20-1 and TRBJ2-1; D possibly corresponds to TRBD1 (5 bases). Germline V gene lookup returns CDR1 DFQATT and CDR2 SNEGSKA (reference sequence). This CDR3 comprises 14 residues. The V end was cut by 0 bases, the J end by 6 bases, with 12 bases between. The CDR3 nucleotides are TGCAGTGCTAGAGATCGTAGAAGGGGCAATGAGCAGTTCTTC. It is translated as CSARDRRRGNEQFF.

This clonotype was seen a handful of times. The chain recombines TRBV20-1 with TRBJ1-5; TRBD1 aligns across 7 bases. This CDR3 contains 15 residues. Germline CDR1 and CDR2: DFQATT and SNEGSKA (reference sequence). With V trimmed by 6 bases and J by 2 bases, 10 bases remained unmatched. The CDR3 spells CSANRQGLGNQPQHF. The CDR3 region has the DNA TGCAGTGCCAACAGACAGGGCTTGGGCAATCAGCCCCAGCATTTT.

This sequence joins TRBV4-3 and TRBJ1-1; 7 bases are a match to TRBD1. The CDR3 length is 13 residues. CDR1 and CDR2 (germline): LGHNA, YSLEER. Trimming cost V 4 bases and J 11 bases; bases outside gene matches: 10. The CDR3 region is CASSLTGGGVAFF. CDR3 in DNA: TGCGCCAGCAGCCTGACGGGAGGGGGCGTCGCTTTCTTT.

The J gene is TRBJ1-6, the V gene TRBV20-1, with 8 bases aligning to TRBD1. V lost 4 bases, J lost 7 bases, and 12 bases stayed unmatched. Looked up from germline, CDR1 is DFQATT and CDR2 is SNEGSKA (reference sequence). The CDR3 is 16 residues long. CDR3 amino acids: CSATEQGAPGNSPLHF. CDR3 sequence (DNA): TGCAGTGCTACCGAGCAGGGGGCGCCGGGGAATTCACCCCTCCACTTT.